This T cell receptor (beta chain) was recovered during a study of neurological immune-mediated disorders. This clonotype was detected many times. The unsorted libraries were prepared from 2 million PBMCs (stored at -80 C). TCRdb reprocessed the 5' RACE reads via MiXCR and lists one record per CDR3 protein. Altogether 65,000 to 70,000 distinct CDR3 sequences are present, 3% to 5% being singletons, with the ten largest covering approximately 1.2%. The sample taken for sequencing was PBMCs. The receptor's source is a man aged 30-40 years with multiple sclerosis.

As DNA, the CDR3 is TGTGCCAGCAGCTTACAGGGGGCGGGCACCGGGGAGCTGTTTTTT. Amino acid sequence: CASSLQGAGTGELFF. V gene TRBV5-5 combines with J gene TRBJ2-2, with 9 nucleotides matching TRBD1. Germline V CDR1 and CDR2: SGHKS, YYEKEE (reference sequence). J lost 4 bases, V lost 2 bases, and 3 bases had no gene match. The CDR3 contains 15 residues.